What follows are 8 T cell receptor beta chains derived from one specimen sequenced in a study of blood T cell repertoires in COVID-19. The protocol was immunoSEQ multiplex PCR, while the TCRdb copy is restricted to in-frame clones and leaves out a portion. This table holds 200,000 to 250,000 clones, 80% to 90% found once. Material: peripheral blood. These receptors were collected from a man in his forties with acute or convalescent COVID-19.

The table lists this clone with a few counts. The V and J genes are TRBV18 and TRBJ1-3; 8 nucleotides match TRBD1. V lost 3 bases to trimming and J lost 4 bases; unmatched junction nucleotides: 5. CDR1 is KGHSH, CDR2 LQKENI, per germline. This CDR3 has 15 residues. CDR3 sequence reads: CASSPQTGDGNTIYF. In DNA, the CDR3 is TGTGCCAGCTCACCCCAGACAGGGGACGGAAACACCATATATTTT.

The chain couples TRBV15 to TRBJ1-1, with D possibly TRBD1 on 5 matching bases. This CDR3 region has 15 residues. Trimming cost V 1 base and J 3 bases, with 12 bases left between them. CDR1 and CDR2 (germline): LNHNV, YYDKDF (reference sequence). As DNA, the CDR3 is TGTGCCACCAGCAGAGCATTAGGAGGGGACACTGAAGCTTTCTTT. The encoded protein is CATSRALGGDTEAFF.

This clone has only a few counts. In the same sample, other DNA sequences code for this CDR3. The chain combines TRBV18 with TRBJ1-5; 10 nucleotides agree with TRBD1. Germline trimming cut 3 bases from V and 2 bases from J; bases unmatched to any gene: 7. CDR1 and CDR2 (germline): KGHSH, LQKENI. CDR3 length equals 17 residues. CDR3 sequence reads: CASSPGDRGGGNQPQHF. The CDR3 region has the DNA TGTGCCAGCTCACCGGGGGACAGGGGAGGTGGCAATCAGCCCCAGCATTTT. Supplemented by reference TRBV18 and TRBJ1-5, the full variable domain reads NAGVMQNPRHLVRRRGQEARLRCSPMKGHSHVYWYRQLPEEGLKFMVYLQKENIIDESGMPKERFSAEFPKEGPSILRIQQVVRGDSAAYFCASSPGDRGGGNQPQHFGDGTRLSIL.

The chain employs TRBV6-1 and TRBJ1-2; D ambiguous. CDR1 and CDR2 (germline): MNHNS, SASEGT. Between the trimmed V and J ends, which lost 3 bases and 4 bases, there was a span of 9 bases. CDR3 length: 13 residues. CDR3 in amino acids: CASSEAPIYGYTF. Here the CDR3 DNA reads TGTGCCAGCAGTGAGGCACCGATCTATGGCTACACCTTC.

The V gene is TRBV7-9, the J gene TRBJ1-2; 7 bases are a match to TRBD1. J lost 4 bases, V lost 7 bases, and 15 bases had no gene match. Germline CDR1 SEHNR, CDR2 FQNEAQ (reference sequence). This CDR3 has 16 residues. In DNA form, the CDR3 reads TGTGCCAGCACCCATGGTGGAGGAGGGGGCGGCTATGGCTACACCTTC. Its translation is CASTHGGGGGGYGYTF.

A single count supports this clone. This chain uses TRBV6-2 or TRBV6-3 with TRBJ2-3; D gene ambiguous. The V end was cut by 4 bases, the J end by 2 bases, with 10 bases between. From germline, CDR1 is MNHEY and CDR2 SVGEGT. The CDR3 is made up of 14 amino acids. The CDR3 region has the DNA TGTGCCAGCAGTTCTAGTAGATCCACAGATACGCAGTATTTT. Translating it yields CASSSSRSTDTQYF.

In its sample, this clone was seen a few times. The chain links TRBV5-5 to TRBJ1-3; 9 bases agree with TRBD1. After removal of 1 base from V and 3 bases from J, the junction contained 8 bases not matched to a gene. Germline assignment: CDR1 SGHKS and CDR2 YYEKEE (reference sequence). CDR3 size: 17 residues. CDR3 sequence (DNA): TGTGCCAGCAGCTTGTATCCGCCGACAGGGGGTGGAAACACCATATATTTT. This gives the protein CASSLYPPTGGGNTIYF. Full variable domain (missing parts from reference TRBV5-5 and TRBJ1-3): DAGVTQSPTHLIKTRGQQVTLRCSPISGHKSVSWYQQVLGQGPQFIFQYYEKEERGRGNFPDRFSARQFPNYSSELNVNALLLGDSALYLCASSLYPPTGGGNTIYFGEGSWLTVV.

V and J are TRBV5-1 and TRBJ1-2; 9 nucleotides align to TRBD1. The germline V gene has CDR1 SGHRS and CDR2 YFSETQ. With 2 bases clipped from V and 5 bases from J, the junction kept 4 bases outside the gene matches. CDR3 length: 14 amino acids. CDR3 in amino acids: CASSLQGAPYGYTF. CDR3 nucleotides: TGCGCCAGCAGCTTACAGGGGGCACCGTATGGCTACACCTTC. The entire variable domain, with the rest obtained from reference TRBV5-1 and TRBJ1-2, is as follows: KAGVTQTPRYLIKTRGQQVTLSCSPISGHRSVSWYQQTPGQGLQFLFEYFSETQRNKGNFPGRFSGRQFSNSRSEMNVSTLELGDSALYLCASSLQGAPYGYTFGSGTRLTVV.